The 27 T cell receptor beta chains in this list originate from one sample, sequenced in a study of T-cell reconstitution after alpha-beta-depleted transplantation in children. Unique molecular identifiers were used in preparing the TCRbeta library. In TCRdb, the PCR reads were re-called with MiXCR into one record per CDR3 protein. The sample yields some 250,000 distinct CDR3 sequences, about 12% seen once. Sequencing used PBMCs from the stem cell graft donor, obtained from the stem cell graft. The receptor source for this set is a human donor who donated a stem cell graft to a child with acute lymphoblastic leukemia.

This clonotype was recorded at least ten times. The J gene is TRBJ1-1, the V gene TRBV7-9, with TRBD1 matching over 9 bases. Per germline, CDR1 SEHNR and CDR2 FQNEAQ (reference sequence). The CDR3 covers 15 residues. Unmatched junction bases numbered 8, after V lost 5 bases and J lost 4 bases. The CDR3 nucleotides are TGTGCCAGCAGCCTTACAGGGGGCGGATTCACTGAAGCTTTCTTT. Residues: CASSLTGGGFTEAFF.

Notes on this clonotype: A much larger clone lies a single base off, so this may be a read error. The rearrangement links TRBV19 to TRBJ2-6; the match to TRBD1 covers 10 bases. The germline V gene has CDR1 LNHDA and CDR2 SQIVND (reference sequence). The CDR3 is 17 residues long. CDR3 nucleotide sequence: TGTGCCAGTTCCGACAGGGGGCGTATGACTGGGGCCAACGGCCTGACTTTC. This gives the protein CASSDRGRMTGANGLTF.

CDR3 in DNA: TGTGCCAGCAGCTCGAGGCTCGGGAGTCCGACCCAGTACTTC. Protein: CASSSRLGSPTQYF. The chain links TRBV7-2 to TRBJ2-5; D may be TRBD2 (6 bases). The CDR3 runs to 14 residues. V shed 4 bases and J shed 7 bases, with 16 bases lying between them. Germline CDR1 and CDR2: SGHTA and FQGNSA.

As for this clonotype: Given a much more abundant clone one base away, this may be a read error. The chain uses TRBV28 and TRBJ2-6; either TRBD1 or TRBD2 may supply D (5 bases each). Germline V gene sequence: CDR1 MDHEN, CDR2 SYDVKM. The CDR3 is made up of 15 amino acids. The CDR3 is CASKGPLSGANGLTF. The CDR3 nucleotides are TGTGCCAGCAAGGGACCGCTCTCTGGGGCCAACGGCCTGACTTTC. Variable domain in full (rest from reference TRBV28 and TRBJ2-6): DVKVTQSSRYLVKRTGEKVFLECVQDMDHENMFWYRQDPGLGLRLIYFSYDVKMKEKGDIPEGYSVSREKKERFSLILESASTNQTSMYLCASKGPLSGANGLTFGAGSRLTVL.

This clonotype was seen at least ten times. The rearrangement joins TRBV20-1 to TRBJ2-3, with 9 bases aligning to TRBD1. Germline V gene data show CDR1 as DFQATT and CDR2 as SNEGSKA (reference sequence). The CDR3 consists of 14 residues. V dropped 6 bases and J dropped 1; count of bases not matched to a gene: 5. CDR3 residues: CSAARDRGTDTQYF. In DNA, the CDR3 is TGCAGTGCGGCGCGGGACAGGGGCACAGATACGCAGTATTTT.

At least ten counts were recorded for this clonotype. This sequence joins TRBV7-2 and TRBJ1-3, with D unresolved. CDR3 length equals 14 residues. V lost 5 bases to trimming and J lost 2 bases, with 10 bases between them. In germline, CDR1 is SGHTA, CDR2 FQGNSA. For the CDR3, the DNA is TGTGCCAGCAGCAAGACGGGAACTGGAAACACCATATATTTT. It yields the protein CASSKTGTGNTIYF.

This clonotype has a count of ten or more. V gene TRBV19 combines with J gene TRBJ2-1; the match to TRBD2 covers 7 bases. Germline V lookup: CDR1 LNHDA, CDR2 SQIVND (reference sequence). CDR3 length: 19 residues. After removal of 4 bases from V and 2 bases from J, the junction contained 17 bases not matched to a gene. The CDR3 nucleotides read TGTGCCAGTAGTAAGGGGAGGGAGAGGGGTGAACGCCCCTACAATGAGCAGTTCTTC. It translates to CASSKGRERGERPYNEQFF.

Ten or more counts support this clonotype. The CDR3 coding sequence is TGTGCCAGCAGCAAAGTGGGAGGTCAGCCCCAGCATTTT. This translates into CASSKVGGQPQHF. The J gene is TRBJ1-5, the V gene TRBV21-1. TRBV21-1 is noted as a pseudogene. This CDR3 has 13 residues.

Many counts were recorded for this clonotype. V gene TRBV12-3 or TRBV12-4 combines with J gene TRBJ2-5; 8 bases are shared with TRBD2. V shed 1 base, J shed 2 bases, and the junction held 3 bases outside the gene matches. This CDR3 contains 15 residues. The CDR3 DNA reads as TGTGCCAGCAGTTTAGGACTAGCGTTACAAGAGACCCAGTACTTC. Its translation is CASSLGLALQETQYF.

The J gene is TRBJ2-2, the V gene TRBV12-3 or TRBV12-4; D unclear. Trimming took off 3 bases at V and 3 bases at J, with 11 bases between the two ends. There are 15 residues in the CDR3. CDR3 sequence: CASSFEFGDTGELFF. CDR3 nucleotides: TGTGCCAGCAGTTTTGAGTTTGGGGACACCGGGGAGCTGTTTTTT.

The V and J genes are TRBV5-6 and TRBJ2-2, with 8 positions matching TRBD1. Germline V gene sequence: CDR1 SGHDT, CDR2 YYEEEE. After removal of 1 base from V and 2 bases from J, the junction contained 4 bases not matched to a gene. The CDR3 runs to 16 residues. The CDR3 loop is CASSLWQGANTGELFF. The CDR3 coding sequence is TGTGCCAGCAGCTTGTGGCAGGGGGCTAACACCGGGGAGCTGTTTTTT.

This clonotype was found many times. The CDR3 DNA follows: TGTGCCAGCAGCTTACGGCGGGCAGGTAACGGGCAGTACTTC. Encoded protein: CASSLRRAGNGQYF. The chain employs TRBV13 and TRBJ2-7; a possible D gene is TRBD2 (5 bases). CDR3 size: 14 residues. Germline values: CDR1 PRHDT, CDR2 FYEKMQ (reference sequence). Trimming cost V 2 bases and J 9 bases, with 17 bases left between them.

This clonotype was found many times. The CDR3 DNA follows: TGTGCCACCAGCAGAGAAACAGGGCTGGGTTACAATGAGCAGTTCTTC. It specifies CATSRETGLGYNEQFF. The chain recombines TRBV15 with TRBJ2-1, with D tentatively TRBD1 (6 bases). Germline lookup yields CDR1 LNHNV and CDR2 YYDKDF (reference sequence). The CDR3 sequence is 16 residues long. The V end lost 0 bases, the J end lost 4 bases, and 13 bases lay between the germline ends.

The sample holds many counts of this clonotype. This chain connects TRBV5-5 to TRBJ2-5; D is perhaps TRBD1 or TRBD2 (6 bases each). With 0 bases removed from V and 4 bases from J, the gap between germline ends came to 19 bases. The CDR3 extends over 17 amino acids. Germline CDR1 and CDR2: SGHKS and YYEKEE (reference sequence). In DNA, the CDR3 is TGTGCCAGCAGCTTGGCCCCTCGCGAGGGGGGTGGAGAGACCCAGTACTTC. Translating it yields CASSLAPREGGGETQYF. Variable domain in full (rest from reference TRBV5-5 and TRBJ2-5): DAGVTQSPTHLIKTRGQQVTLRCSPISGHKSVSWYQQVLGQGPQFIFQYYEKEERGRGNFPDRFSARQFPNYSSELNVNALLLGDSALYLCASSLAPREGGGETQYFGPGTRLLVL.

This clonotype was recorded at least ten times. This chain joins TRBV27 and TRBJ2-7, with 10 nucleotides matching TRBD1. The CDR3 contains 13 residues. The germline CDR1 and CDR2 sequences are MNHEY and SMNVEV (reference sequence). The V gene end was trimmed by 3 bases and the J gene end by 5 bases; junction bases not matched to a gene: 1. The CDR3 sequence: CASSLGTGDEQYF. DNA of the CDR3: TGTGCCAGCAGTTTGGGGACAGGGGACGAGCAGTACTTC.

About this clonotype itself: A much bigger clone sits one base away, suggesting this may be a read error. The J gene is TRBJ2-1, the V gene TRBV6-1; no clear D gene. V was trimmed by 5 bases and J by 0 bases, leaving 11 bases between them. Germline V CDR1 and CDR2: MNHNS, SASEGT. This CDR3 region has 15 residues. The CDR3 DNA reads TGTGCCAGCAGTCTGGACCGACGCTCCTACAATGAGCAGTTCTTC. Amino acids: CASSLDRRSYNEQFF.

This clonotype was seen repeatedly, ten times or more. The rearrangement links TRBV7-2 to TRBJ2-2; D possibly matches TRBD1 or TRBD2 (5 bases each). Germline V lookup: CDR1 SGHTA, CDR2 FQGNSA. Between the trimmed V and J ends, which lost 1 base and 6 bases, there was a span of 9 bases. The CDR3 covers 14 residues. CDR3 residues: CASSLDKGPGELFF. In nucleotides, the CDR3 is TGTGCCAGCAGCTTAGATAAGGGACCCGGGGAGCTGTTTTTT.

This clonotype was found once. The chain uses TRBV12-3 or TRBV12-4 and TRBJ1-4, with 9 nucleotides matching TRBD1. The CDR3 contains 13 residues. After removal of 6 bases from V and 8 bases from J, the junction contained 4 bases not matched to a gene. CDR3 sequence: CASRQGASEKLFF. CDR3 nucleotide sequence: TGTGCCAGCAGACAGGGGGCTAGCGAAAAACTGTTTTTT.

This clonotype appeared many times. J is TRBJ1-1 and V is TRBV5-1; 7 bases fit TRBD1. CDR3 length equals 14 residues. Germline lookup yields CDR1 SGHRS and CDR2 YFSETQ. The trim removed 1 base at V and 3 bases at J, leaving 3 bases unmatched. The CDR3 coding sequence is TGCGCCAGCAGCTTGACAGGGGAACACACTGAAGCTTTCTTT. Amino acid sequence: CASSLTGEHTEAFF.

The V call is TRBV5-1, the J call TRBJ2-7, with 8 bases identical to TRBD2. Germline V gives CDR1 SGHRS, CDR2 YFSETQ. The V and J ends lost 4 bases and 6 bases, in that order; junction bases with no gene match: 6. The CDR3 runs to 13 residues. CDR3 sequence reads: CASSDGTSLEQYF. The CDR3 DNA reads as TGCGCCAGCAGCGACGGGACTAGTCTCGAGCAGTACTTC.

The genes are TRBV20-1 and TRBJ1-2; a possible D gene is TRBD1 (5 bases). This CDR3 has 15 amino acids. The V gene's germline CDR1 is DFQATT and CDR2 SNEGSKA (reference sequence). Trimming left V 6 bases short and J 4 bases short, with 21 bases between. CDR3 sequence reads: CSALVPKGRFYGYTF. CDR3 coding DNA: TGCAGTGCCTTAGTCCCCAAGGGGCGCTTCTATGGCTACACCTTC.

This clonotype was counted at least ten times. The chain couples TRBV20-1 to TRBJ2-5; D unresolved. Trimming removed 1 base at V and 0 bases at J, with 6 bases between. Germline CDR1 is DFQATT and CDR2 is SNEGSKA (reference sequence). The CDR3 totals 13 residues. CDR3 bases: TGCAGTGCTAGAGGCGTCTACCAAGAGACCCAGTACTTC. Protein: CSARGVYQETQYF.

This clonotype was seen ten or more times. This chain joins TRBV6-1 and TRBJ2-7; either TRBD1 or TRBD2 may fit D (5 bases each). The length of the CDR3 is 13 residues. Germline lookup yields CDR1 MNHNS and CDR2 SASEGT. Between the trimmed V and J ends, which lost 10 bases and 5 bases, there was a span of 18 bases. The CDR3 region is CATRMTRDHEQYF. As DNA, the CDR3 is TGTGCCACCCGGATGACCAGGGACCACGAGCAGTACTTC.

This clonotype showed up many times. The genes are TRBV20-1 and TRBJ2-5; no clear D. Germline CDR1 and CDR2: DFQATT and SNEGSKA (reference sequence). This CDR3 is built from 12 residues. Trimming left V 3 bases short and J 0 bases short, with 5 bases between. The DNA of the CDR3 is TGCAGTGCTAGCAAGAACCAAGAGACCCAGTACTTC. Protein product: CSASKNQETQYF.

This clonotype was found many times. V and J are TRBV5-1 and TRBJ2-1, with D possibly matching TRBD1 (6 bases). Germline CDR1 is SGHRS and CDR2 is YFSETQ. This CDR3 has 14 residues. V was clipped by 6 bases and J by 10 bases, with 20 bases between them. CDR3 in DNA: TGCGCCAGCACCCTCGGGCAGGGGCTGGAAGAGCAGTTCTTC. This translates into CASTLGQGLEEQFF.

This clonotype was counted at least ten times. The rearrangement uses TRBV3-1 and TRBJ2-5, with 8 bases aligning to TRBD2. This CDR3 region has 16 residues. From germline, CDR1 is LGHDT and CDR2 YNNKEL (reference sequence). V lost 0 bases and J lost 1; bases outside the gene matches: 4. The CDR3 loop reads CASSQDGRGGQETQYF. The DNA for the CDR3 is TGTGCCAGCAGCCAAGATGGTCGGGGGGGCCAAGAGACCCAGTACTTC.

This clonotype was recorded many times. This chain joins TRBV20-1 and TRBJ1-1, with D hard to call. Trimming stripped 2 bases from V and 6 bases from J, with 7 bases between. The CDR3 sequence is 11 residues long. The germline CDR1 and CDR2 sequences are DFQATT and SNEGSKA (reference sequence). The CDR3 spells CSARIGSEAFF. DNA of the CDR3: TGCAGTGCTAGAATAGGTTCTGAAGCTTTCTTT.